The text below deals with one TCR beta chain. Sequenced by immunoSEQ multiplex PCR; TCRdb stores in-frame clones only, minus some. The repertoire has approximately 190,000 clones, roughly four fifths of them found once; the top ten carry about 6%. Looked up from germline, CDR1 is SNHLY and CDR2 is FYNNEI. V dropped 8 bases and J dropped 4; count of bases not matched to a gene: 2. The CDR3 runs 12 residues. This specimen belongs to a study of blood T cell repertoires in COVID-19. Study overall: T cells, B-cell-depleted T cells, or PBMCs supplied cDNA or gDNA.

The chain has TRBV2 and TRBJ1-2; 9 positions agree with TRBD1. The receptor's source is a woman in her forties with acute or convalescent COVID-19. Sequencing was carried out using peripheral blood. The CDR3 DNA reads as TGTGCCAGCGAGACAGGGGGCTATGGCTACACCTTC. Translating gives CASETGGYGYTF. Full variable domain (outside the CDR3, taken from reference TRBV2 and TRBJ1-2): EPEVTQTPSHQVTQMGQEVILRCVPISNHLYFYWYRQILGQKVEFLVSFYNNEISEKSEIFDDQFSVERPDGSNFTLKIRSTKLEDSAMYFCASETGGYGYTFGSGTRLTVV.